Following are 22 T cell receptor beta chains from one sample sequenced in a study of STAT5B mutations in CD4+ large granular lymphocyte leukemia. Assay: immunoSEQ multiplex PCR; the TCRdb copy retains only in-frame clones and omits some. The table includes about 31,000 clones, roughly 89% detected once. The specimen sequenced was CD4+ T cells from blood buffy coats. All receptors derive from a human donor in good health.

This chain links TRBV18 with TRBJ2-1; TRBD2 agrees at 10 bases. The V and J ends lost 2 bases and 4 bases, in that order; junction bases with no gene match: 8. Per the germline V gene, CDR1 is KGHSH and CDR2 is LQKENI. The CDR3 covers 17 residues. The CDR3 loop is CASSPSPASGGYNEQFF. CDR3 nucleotides: TGTGCCAGCTCACCATCCCCCGCTAGCGGGGGATACAATGAGCAGTTCTTC.

The rearrangement joins TRBV5-1 to TRBJ2-6; D unresolved. This CDR3 contains 18 residues. Trimming removed 0 bases from V and 0 bases from J, with 13 bases in between. CDR1 and CDR2 (germline): SGHRS, YFSETQ. CDR3 sequence reads: CASSLAGAWSSGANVLTF. The CDR3 DNA sequence: TGCGCCAGCAGCTTGGCAGGAGCCTGGAGCTCTGGGGCCAACGTCCTGACTTTC.

This clone was seen a handful of times. The genes are TRBV4-2 and TRBJ2-7, with 7 bases fitting TRBD1. J was trimmed by 3 bases and V by 0 bases; bases with no gene match: 2. This CDR3 region has 14 residues. Germline V gene sequence: CDR1 LGHNA, CDR2 YNFKEQ. The CDR3 DNA sequence: TGTGCCAGCAGCCAAGATTGGGACAGCTACGAGCAGTACTTC. Encoded protein: CASSQDWDSYEQYF.

This clone was observed a handful of times. The V gene is TRBV27, the J gene TRBJ1-1; no clear D gene. The ends were cut back, 2 bases at V and 1 base at J, with 8 bases in the middle. Germline CDR1 is MNHEY and CDR2 is SMNVEV (reference sequence). The CDR3 totals 14 residues. This CDR3 reads CASSLSPGNTEAFF. CDR3 bases: TGTGCCAGCAGTTTAAGCCCGGGGAACACTGAAGCTTTCTTT.

This chain connects TRBV5-4 to TRBJ2-6, with D unresolved. CDR1 and CDR2 from the germline V gene are SGHNT and YYREEE (reference sequence). V lost 5 bases and J 0 bases, leaving 3 bases between the germline ends. The CDR3 extends over 13 amino acids. The CDR3 region has the DNA TGTGCCAGCAGGGGCTCTGGGGCCAACGTCCTGACTTTC. It yields the protein CASRGSGANVLTF.

This sequence joins TRBV11-3 and TRBJ2-7; 8 nucleotides align to TRBD2. This CDR3 region has 13 residues. Germline V gives CDR1 SGHNT, CDR2 YENEEA. V lost 5 bases, J lost 4 bases, and 4 bases stayed unmatched. The CDR3 nucleotides are TGTGCCAGCAGCGTATCGGGGGGGTACGAGCAGTACTTC. Protein sequence: CASSVSGGYEQYF.

The chain links TRBV7-2 to TRBJ1-1; 9 positions agree with TRBD1. Trimming took 1 base from V and 2 from J; bases not matched to a gene: 5. The germline V gene encodes CDR1 SGHTA and CDR2 FQGNSA. This CDR3 is 16 amino acids long. The CDR3 DNA reads as TGTGCCAGCAGCTTAGGGGGACAGGGCGGCAACACTGAAGCTTTCTTT. This sequence encodes CASSLGGQGGNTEAFF.

The CDR3 bases are TGTGCCAGCAGCTTAGAAGGGTTTCCTTACAATGAGCAGTTCTTC. It specifies CASSLEGFPYNEQFF. The chain couples TRBV5-6 to TRBJ2-1; D remains ambiguous. V was trimmed by 2 bases and J by 4 bases, leaving 13 bases between them. The CDR3 length is 15 residues. The germline gives CDR1 SGHDT, CDR2 YYEEEE.

As concerns this clone: The junction departs from the called germline gene at one end, perhaps through a read error. The chain couples TRBV7-7 to TRBJ2-1; 9 nucleotides agree with TRBD2. The CDR3 has 17 amino acids. Germline values: CDR1 SSHAT, CDR2 FNYEAQ (reference sequence). The CDR3: CASSLVPSGIGYNEQFF. The CDR3 nucleotides are TGTGCTAGCAGCTTAGTTCCTAGCGGGATAGGTTACAATGAGCAGTTCTTC.

This clone was seen once. CDR3 sequence (DNA): TGCGCCAGCAGTTTTAACCAGGGGGAAAAACTGTTTTTT. Translating it yields CASSFNQGEKLFF. The rearrangement links TRBV5-1 to TRBJ1-4; D is possibly TRBD1 (6 bases). Trimming removed 5 bases from V and 8 bases from J, with 13 bases in between. Germline V gene sequence: CDR1 SGHRS, CDR2 YFSETQ. The CDR3 extends over 13 amino acids.

The chain combines TRBV2 with TRBJ1-1; a weak D match, TRBD1 (5 bases). CDR3 length: 15 amino acids. Germline CDR1 and CDR2: SNHLY and FYNNEI. The germline V and J ends were trimmed by 5 bases and 1 base, with 14 bases remaining between them. DNA of the CDR3: TGTGCCAGCAGTAGGGGTGCAGGGACGAACACTGAAGCTTTCTTT. Translation: CASSRGAGTNTEAFF. Drawing the rest from reference TRBV2 and TRBJ1-1, the complete variable domain is EPEVTQTPSHQVTQMGQEVILRCVPISNHLYFYWYRQILGQKVEFLVSFYNNEISEKSEIFDDQFSVERPDGSNFTLKIRSTKLEDSAMYFCASSRGAGTNTEAFFGQGTRLTVV.

The J gene is TRBJ1-3, the V gene TRBV2; D not certain. CDR3 size: 14 residues. CDR1 is SNHLY, CDR2 FYNNEI, per germline. Trimming removed 3 bases from V and 5 bases from J, with 11 bases in between. The CDR3 region is CASSETETRNTIYF. Written as DNA, the CDR3 is TGTGCCAGCAGTGAGACGGAGACTCGAAACACCATATATTTT. Combining the CDR3 with reference TRBV2 and TRBJ1-3 gives the whole variable domain EPEVTQTPSHQVTQMGQEVILRCVPISNHLYFYWYRQILGQKVEFLVSFYNNEISEKSEIFDDQFSVERPDGSNFTLKIRSTKLEDSAMYFCASSETETRNTIYFGEGSWLTVV.

The V and J genes are TRBV21-1 and TRBJ1-5; TRBD1, as called in the table, went unchecked against the DNA. TRBV21-1 is a known pseudogene. The CDR3 is made up of 18 amino acids. CDR3 amino acids: CASSKTTVPGEGNQPQHF. CDR3 in DNA: TGTGCCAGCAGCAAAACGACGGTGCCAGGGGAAGGCAATCAGCCCCAGCATTTT.

The chain has TRBV2 and TRBJ2-3, with 13 nucleotides matching TRBD2. Unmatched junction bases numbered 3, after V lost 5 bases and J lost 4 bases. Germline CDR1 is SNHLY and CDR2 is FYNNEI. The CDR3 is 15 amino acids. CDR3 coding DNA: TGTGCCAGCAGTTGGACTAGCGGGAGTGCAGATACGCAGTATTTT. Protein: CASSWTSGSADTQYF.

This chain uses TRBV4-2 with TRBJ2-3; 13 bases are a match to TRBD2. Germline V gives CDR1 LGHNA, CDR2 YNFKEQ. This CDR3 is built from 22 residues. V lost 1 base to trimming and J lost 2 bases; unmatched junction nucleotides: 18. DNA for the CDR3: TGTGCCAGCAGCCAAGCCATTTACCGGACTAGCGGGAGCTTAAACCCCACAGATACGCAGTATTTT. Translating gives CASSQAIYRTSGSLNPTDTQYF.

The J gene is TRBJ2-5, the V gene TRBV7-9; possibly TRBD2 for D (6 bases). Germline CDR1 reads SEHNR; CDR2 reads FQNEAQ (reference sequence). V lost 2 bases, J lost 5 bases, and 12 bases lay in between. The CDR3 is 14 amino acids. CDR3 nucleotides: TGTGCCAGCAGCTTACCCGGGACTCAGGAGACCCAGTACTTC. This gives the protein CASSLPGTQETQYF.

The chain has TRBV7-2 and TRBJ1-1; TRBD1 matches 7 bases. CDR1 and CDR2 (germline): SGHTA, FQGNSA. J lost 0 bases, V lost 0 bases, and 10 bases had no gene match. This CDR3 region has 18 residues. The CDR3 spells CASSLATRDRVMNTEAFF. CDR3 nucleotides: TGTGCCAGCAGCTTAGCGACCCGGGACAGAGTCATGAACACTGAAGCTTTCTTT.

J is TRBJ2-2 and V is TRBV19; tentatively, D is TRBD1 (5 bases). Germline-derived CDR1 and CDR2 are LNHDA and SQIVND (reference sequence). Trimming removed 4 bases at V and 13 bases at J, with 16 bases between. The CDR3 has 13 amino acids. CDR3 in amino acids: CASSNGRERGLFF. The DNA of the CDR3 is TGTGCCAGTAGTAACGGCAGGGAAAGGGGGCTGTTTTTT. The full variable domain, in which reference TRBV19 and TRBJ2-2 provide the parts outside the CDR3, is DGGITQSPKYLFRKEGQNVTLSCEQNLNHDAMYWYRQDPGQGLRLIYYSQIVNDFQKGDIAEGYSVSREKKESFPLTVTSAQKNPTAFYLCASSNGRERGLFFGEGSRLTVL.

The rearrangement joins TRBV11-2 to TRBJ1-2; D is possibly TRBD1 (6 bases). Trimming took 1 base from V and 6 from J, leaving 12 bases between them. CDR1 is SGHAT, CDR2 FQNNGV, per germline. This CDR3 is built from 14 residues. The CDR3 sequence: CASSLGRSGDGYTF. DNA for the CDR3: TGTGCCAGCAGCTTAGGACGCTCAGGGGATGGCTACACCTTC.

The chain joins TRBV6-5 to TRBJ1-3; D is possibly TRBD1 (6 bases). The CDR3 extends over 14 amino acids. The V gene's germline CDR1 is MNHEY and CDR2 SVGAGI. V gave up 10 bases and J gave up 2 bases, with 15 bases separating them. Here the CDR3 DNA reads TGTGCCACCAAAAGGACAGTTCCTGGAAACACCATATATTTT. Its translation is CATKRTVPGNTIYF.

The J gene is TRBJ2-5, the V gene TRBV5-4; no definite D call. The germline V and J ends were trimmed by 2 bases and 2 bases, with 7 bases remaining between them. Germline V gene data show CDR1 as SGHNT and CDR2 as YYREEE (reference sequence). The CDR3 is 13 amino acids. The CDR3 loop reads CASSLYEQETQYF. CDR3 nucleotides: TGTGCCAGCAGCTTATATGAGCAAGAGACCCAGTACTTC.

The V call is TRBV29-1, the J call TRBJ1-1; D unclear. Trimming removed 0 bases from V and 0 bases from J, with 8 bases in between. CDR1 and CDR2 (germline): SQVTM, ANQGSEA. This CDR3 is built from 14 residues. CDR3 loop: CSVEEGALNTEAFF. The CDR3 DNA is TGCAGCGTTGAAGAGGGTGCCCTGAACACTGAAGCTTTCTTT.